These T cell receptor beta chains were read from a single sample in a study of blood T cell repertoires in COVID-19. TCRdb's copy holds only in-frame clones and misses some; the assay was immunoSEQ multiplex PCR. The sample contains around 250,000 clones, approximately 83% of which appear only once. Sequenced material: peripheral blood. The receptors were gathered from a man in his forties or fifties with active or convalescent COVID-19. Each CDR3 is given with its conserved first and last residue. Fields, in order: V gene, J gene, D gene, clone size, CDR3 DNA, CDR3 protein. D genes are given only for firm matches. Rows may omit the clone size; those that give it use once, few, many or a size class.

TRBV15,TRBJ1-4,NA,NA,TGTGCCACCAGCGGGGGGGGGAGAACTAATGAAAAACTGTTTTTT,CATSGGGRTNEKLFF
TRBV27,TRBJ1-5,NA,NA,TGTGCCAGCCGGGGTCCAAACCCAAATCAGCCCCAGCATTTT,CASRGPNPNQPQHF
TRBV5-6,TRBJ1-1,NA,NA,TGTGCCAGCAGCCAGGACACTGAAGCTTTCTTT,CASSQDTEAFF
TRBV18,TRBJ2-2,NA,NA,TGTGCCAGCTCACCATCGCAGGGTGGTAGCACCGGGGAGCTGTTTTTT,CASSPSQGGSTGELFF
TRBV18,TRBJ2-7,TRBD1,NA,TGTGCCAGCTCACCACAGGGACAGGGGGGCAGCGAGCAGTACTTC,CASSPQGQGGSEQYF
TRBV9,TRBJ1-5,NA,NA,TGTGCCAGCAGCCTCTCGGGGGGGCCCCAGCATTTT,CASSLSGGPQHF
TRBV2,TRBJ2-7,NA,NA,TGTGCCAGCGGGGTACAGGTCTGGTACGAGCAGTACTTC,CASGVQVWYEQYF
TRBV2,TRBJ2-1,NA,NA,TGTGCCAGCAGTGCAAGACTAGAGGTTGAGCAGTTCTTC,CASSARLEVEQFF
TRBV5-4,TRBJ1-6,TRBD1,NA,TGTGCCAGCAGCCAGGGACAGCGTAATTCACCCCTCCACTTT,CASSQGQRNSPLHF
TRBV6-2/TRBV6-3,TRBJ2-3,NA,NA,TGTGCCAGCAGTTACGACAGTCTGGTAGATACGCAGTATTTT,CASSYDSLVDTQYF
TRBV7-3,TRBJ2-3,TRBD2,once,TGTGCCAGCAGCTTAAGTAGCGGGGTACCCTCAGATACGCAGTATTTT,CASSLSSGVPSDTQYF
TRBV5-6,TRBJ1-1,TRBD1,NA,TGTGCCAGCAGCTCACTAGGAGACAGGGGCGGTAACACTGAAGCTTTCTTT,CASSSLGDRGGNTEAFF
TRBV3-1/TRBV3-2,TRBJ2-7,NA,few,TGTGCCAGCAGCCAAGCCGGCTACGAGCAGTACTTC,CASSQAGYEQYF